The 24 T cell receptor beta chains reported below all come from one sample, sequenced in a study of blood T cell repertoires in COVID-19. This table comes from immunoSEQ multiplex PCR, and its TCRdb copy is limited to in-frame clones, with some not included. The table records 95,000 to 150,000 clones, over 75% of them present only once. Sequenced material: peripheral blood. The origin of the receptors is a man in his sixties with active or convalescent COVID-19.

The CDR3 here is CASSPLTGATETQYF. Written as DNA, the CDR3 is TGTGCCAGCAGTCCGTTAACAGGGGCGACAGAGACCCAGTACTTC. The genes are TRBV28 and TRBJ2-5; 7 positions agree with TRBD1. After removal of 5 bases from V and 4 bases from J, the junction contained 10 bases not matched to a gene. CDR1 and CDR2 from the germline V gene are MDHEN and SYDVKM. CDR3 size: 15 residues.

The chain uses TRBV30 and TRBJ1-6, with 7 bases identical to TRBD1. J was trimmed by 1 base and V by 7 bases; bases with no gene match: 10. This CDR3 is built from 16 residues. Germline CDR1 reads GTSNPN; CDR2 reads SVGIG (reference sequence). CDR3 nucleotide sequence: TGTGCCTCCCTCTCGACAGGGAGGTCCTATAATTCACCCCTCCACTTT. This translates into CASLSTGRSYNSPLHF.

The V gene is TRBV18, the J gene TRBJ2-2; 7 nucleotides align to TRBD1. The germline V gene has CDR1 KGHSH and CDR2 LQKENI. There are 14 residues in the CDR3. The J segment lost 1 base and the V segment lost 8 bases, leaving 4 bases of the junction unmatched. For the CDR3, the DNA is TGTGCCAGCCCTCAGGGGGAGAACACCGGGGAGCTGTTTTTT. Translating it yields CASPQGENTGELFF.

This chain connects TRBV7-2 to TRBJ2-1; D gene unclear. Germline CDR1 reads SGHTA; CDR2 reads FQGNSA. The CDR3 has 13 residues. V dropped 5 bases and J dropped 9 bases, with 14 bases sitting between them. The CDR3 nucleotides are TGTGCCAGCAGCACCCTACCGAGGCCTGAGCAGTTCTTC. Translated, it gives CASSTLPRPEQFF.

The V and J genes are TRBV28 and TRBJ2-7, with D perhaps TRBD1 (5 bases). Germline loops: CDR1 MDHEN, CDR2 SYDVKM. The CDR3 is 13 amino acids. Trimming took 5 bases from V and 6 from J, leaving 14 bases between them. In nucleotides, the CDR3 is TGTGCCAGCAGTCAGGGTTGGGTCGCCGAGCAGTACTTC. This encodes CASSQGWVAEQYF.

In DNA form, the CDR3 reads TGTGCCAGCAGCTTAGTGGCAGGGGTCACCTACAATGAGCAGTTCTTC. Translating gives CASSLVAGVTYNEQFF. This sequence joins TRBV7-9 and TRBJ2-1, with D possibly TRBD1 on 6 matching bases. The germline V and J ends were trimmed by 1 base and 2 bases, with 12 bases remaining between them. The CDR3 covers 16 residues. Germline V gives CDR1 SEHNR, CDR2 FQNEAQ (reference sequence). Using reference TRBV7-9 and TRBJ2-1 for the parts outside the CDR3, the full variable domain is DTGVSQNPRHKITKRGQNVTFRCDPISEHNRLYWYRQTLGQGPEFLTYFQNEAQLEKSRLLSDRFSAERPKGSFSTLEIQRTEQGDSAMYLCASSLVAGVTYNEQFFGPGTRLTVL.

The rearrangement uses TRBV23-1 and TRBJ2-1; D ambiguous. TRBV23-1 carries the ORF label, with uncertain function. CDR3 size: 16 residues. V lost 4 bases, J lost 4 bases, and 17 bases lay in between. In DNA, the CDR3 is TGCGCCAGCAGTCGGGCCAACTCAGAGTTATACAATGAGCAGTTCTTC. This gives the protein CASSRANSELYNEQFF.

The chain carries TRBV5-4 and TRBJ2-1, with D tentatively TRBD2 (6 bases). Germline loops: CDR1 SGHNT, CDR2 YYREEE (reference sequence). The CDR3 covers 15 residues. Deletions cut 2 bases from V and 5 bases from J, with 14 bases between. The CDR3 reads CASSLLTRGNNEQFF. The CDR3 DNA reads TGTGCCAGCAGCTTATTGACTAGAGGCAACAATGAGCAGTTCTTC.

V usage is TRBV5-1 and J usage is TRBJ1-1; D remains ambiguous. The CDR3 spans 13 residues. CDR1 and CDR2 from the germline V gene are SGHRS and YFSETQ. V was shortened by 0 bases and J by 8 bases, with 11 bases between the two germline ends. Written as DNA, the CDR3 is TGCGCCAGCAGCTTGGATCGAAACGCGGAAGCTTTCTTT. Translated: CASSLDRNAEAFF. Drawing the rest from reference TRBV5-1 and TRBJ1-1, the complete variable domain is KAGVTQTPRYLIKTRGQQVTLSCSPISGHRSVSWYQQTPGQGLQFLFEYFSETQRNKGNFPGRFSGRQFSNSRSEMNVSTLELGDSALYLCASSLDRNAEAFFGQGTRLTVV.

CDR3 amino acids: CSVGLAGATYEQYF. In DNA form, the CDR3 reads TGCAGCGTTGGTCTAGCGGGCGCCACCTACGAGCAGTACTTC. The rearrangement joins TRBV29-1 to TRBJ2-7; 8 nucleotides align to TRBD2. The J segment lost 2 bases and the V segment lost 4 bases, leaving 7 bases of the junction unmatched. Germline V CDR1 and CDR2: SQVTM, ANQGSEA. This CDR3 region has 14 residues.

This chain connects TRBV27 to TRBJ1-2; TRBD1 is a possible D gene (5 bases). V was shortened by 4 bases and J by 9 bases, with 15 bases between the two germline ends. Germline V lookup: CDR1 MNHEY, CDR2 SMNVEV (reference sequence). CDR3 length equals 13 residues. The CDR3 bases are TGTGCCAGCAGTTCTACTCCAGGGTTCAGCTACACCTTC. Translating it yields CASSSTPGFSYTF.

The chain uses TRBV18 and TRBJ2-3; no firm D call. The CDR3 spans 11 residues. Germline-derived CDR1 and CDR2 are KGHSH and LQKENI. The ends were cut back, 5 bases at V and 6 bases at J, with 6 bases in the middle. The CDR3 DNA is TGTGCCAGCTCAAATCTCGATACGCAGTATTTT. This translates into CASSNLDTQYF. The variable domain in full, completed from reference TRBV18 and TRBJ2-3, reads NAGVMQNPRHLVRRRGQEARLRCSPMKGHSHVYWYRQLPEEGLKFMVYLQKENIIDESGMPKERFSAEFPKEGPSILRIQQVVRGDSAAYFCASSNLDTQYFGPGTRLTVL.

Only one count was recorded for this clone. The gene calls are TRBV7-9 and TRBJ2-7; 13 positions match TRBD2. In germline, CDR1 is SEHNR, CDR2 FQNEAQ (reference sequence). The CDR3 contains 19 residues. V lost 5 bases and J lost 4; bases outside the gene matches: 17. CDR3 sequence (DNA): TGTGCCAGCAGCCGCCATGGACTTACCGGACTAGCGGGAGAGTACGAGCAGTACTTC. Its protein is CASSRHGLTGLAGEYEQYF.

V is TRBV10-3 and J is TRBJ2-5; TRBD1 aligns across 8 bases. CDR3 length equals 13 residues. Germline trimming cut 10 bases from V and 2 bases from J; bases unmatched to any gene: 6. Germline CDR1 is ENHRY and CDR2 is SYGVKD. The CDR3 reads CATLDRDQETQYF. The CDR3 nucleotides are TGTGCCACGTTGGACAGGGATCAAGAGACCCAGTACTTC.

The chain carries TRBV5-5 and TRBJ2-6, with a possible D match to TRBD2 (6 bases). The V and J ends lost 4 bases and 8 bases respectively, with 16 bases between them. The CDR3 consists of 15 residues. Germline CDR1 is SGHKS and CDR2 is YYEKEE (reference sequence). The CDR3, as DNA: TGTGCCAGCAGCCCGACTAGGAGGTCACCCAACGTCCTGACTTTC. It encodes CASSPTRRSPNVLTF. Together with reference TRBV5-5 and TRBJ2-6, the CDR3 gives the full variable domain: DAGVTQSPTHLIKTRGQQVTLRCSPISGHKSVSWYQQVLGQGPQFIFQYYEKEERGRGNFPDRFSARQFPNYSSELNVNALLLGDSALYLCASSPTRRSPNVLTFGAGSRLTVL.

The V gene is TRBV6-5, the J gene TRBJ2-7; perhaps TRBD2 as D (6 bases). This CDR3 has 12 residues. V lost 2 bases and J lost 7, with 9 bases in between. Germline values: CDR1 MNHEY, CDR2 SVGAGI. CDR3: CASSYPGGEQYF. CDR3 bases: TGTGCCAGCAGTTACCCAGGAGGGGAGCAGTACTTC.

The chain employs TRBV5-1 and TRBJ2-1, with D hard to call. This CDR3 has 15 residues. Germline V CDR1 and CDR2: SGHRS, YFSETQ. V lost 4 bases and J lost 8, with 19 bases in between. Written as DNA, the CDR3 is TGCGCCAGCAGCCTAGGTCTAAATATTCCCCATGAGCAGTTCTTC. Its translation is CASSLGLNIPHEQFF. Full variable domain (outside the CDR3, taken from reference TRBV5-1 and TRBJ2-1): KAGVTQTPRYLIKTRGQQVTLSCSPISGHRSVSWYQQTPGQGLQFLFEYFSETQRNKGNFPGRFSGRQFSNSRSEMNVSTLELGDSALYLCASSLGLNIPHEQFFGPGTRLTVL.

In this sample, this clone turned up a few times. The CDR3 DNA sequence: TGTGCCAGCAGCCAGACGACAGGAGTCTACGAGCAGTACTTC. Its protein is CASSQTTGVYEQYF. This sequence joins TRBV7-9 and TRBJ2-7; tentatively, D is TRBD1 (6 bases). CDR3 length equals 14 residues. Trimming stripped 5 bases from V and 3 bases from J, with 14 bases between. Germline V gene data show CDR1 as SEHNR and CDR2 as FQNEAQ (reference sequence). Full variable domain (remainder filled in from reference TRBV7-9 and TRBJ2-7): DTGVSQNPRHKITKRGQNVTFRCDPISEHNRLYWYRQTLGQGPEFLTYFQNEAQLEKSRLLSDRFSAERPKGSFSTLEIQRTEQGDSAMYLCASSQTTGVYEQYFGPGTRLTVT.

This sequence joins TRBV7-2 and TRBJ2-5, with 7 bases matching TRBD1. Trimming at V came to 4 bases and at J to 7 bases, leaving 6 bases not matched to a gene. The CDR3 totals 13 residues. From germline, CDR1 is SGHTA and CDR2 FQGNSA. The CDR3 loop is CASSSDRARTQYF. The CDR3 DNA is TGTGCCAGCAGCTCCGACAGGGCCAGGACCCAGTACTTC.

V and J are TRBV18 and TRBJ2-7; D is perhaps TRBD1 (7 bases). The V and J ends lost 0 bases and 7 bases respectively, with 16 bases between them. Germline CDR1 and CDR2: KGHSH and LQKENI. The CDR3 runs to 15 residues. CDR3 protein: CASSPPRGQYTEQYF. CDR3 nucleotides: TGTGCCAGCTCACCACCGCGGGGACAGTATACGGAGCAGTACTTC.

This clone appeared a few times. V and J are TRBV6-2 or TRBV6-3 and TRBJ2-3; no definite D call. With 2 bases removed from V and 0 bases from J, the gap between germline ends came to 9 bases. Germline V CDR1 and CDR2: MNHEY, SVGEGT. The length of the CDR3 is 15 residues. The CDR3 loop reads CASSYDPESTDTQYF. In DNA, the CDR3 is TGTGCCAGCAGTTACGATCCGGAGAGCACAGATACGCAGTATTTT.

This sequence joins TRBV10-3 and TRBJ1-5, with 7 bases aligning to TRBD1. With V trimmed by 6 bases and J by 7 bases, 6 bases remained unmatched. The length of the CDR3 is 13 residues. Per the germline V gene, CDR1 is ENHRY and CDR2 is SYGVKD. CDR3 residues: CAISDRVGQPQHF. The CDR3 DNA follows: TGTGCCATCAGCGACAGGGTCGGACAGCCCCAGCATTTT.

The chain carries TRBV18 and TRBJ1-6, with no clear D. Per germline, CDR1 KGHSH and CDR2 LQKENI. This CDR3 comprises 14 residues. V lost 3 bases and J lost 7, with 10 bases in between. CDR3 amino acids: CASSPTAGNSPLHF. The CDR3 region has the DNA TGTGCCAGCTCACCTACGGCAGGCAATTCACCCCTCCACTTT.

The gene calls are TRBV27 and TRBJ1-4; 8 bases match TRBD1. The germline CDR1 and CDR2 sequences are MNHEY and SMNVEV (reference sequence). Trimming cost V 6 bases and J 7 bases; bases outside gene matches: 7. The CDR3 has 14 residues. In nucleotides, the CDR3 is TGTGCCAGCAGCTCAGACAGGGGAGGTGAAAAACTGTTTTTT. Its protein product is CASSSDRGGEKLFF.